Sequencing of this TCR beta chain was carried out in a study of cytotoxic CD8 clonotypes in ibrutinib-treated CLL. On the study more broadly: The subjects consisted of roughly 12 relapsed/refractory and fewer than 16 treatment-naive individuals, with 17 to 18 IGHV unmutated. Study results and limitations: Clonality at baseline surpassed age-matched healthy donors and tracked circulating CD8+ T-cell counts. Public clonotypes were seen rarely and were contracted or stable on treatment.

This table comes from immunoSEQ multiplex PCR, and its TCRdb copy is limited to in-frame clones, with some not included. The sample consists of a few hundred thousand clones, 67% of them appearing once. V was trimmed by 2 bases and J by 4 bases, leaving 13 bases between them. There are 15 residues in the CDR3. Germline CDR1 and CDR2: SGHNT and YYREEE (reference sequence). Details on this clone: Its target is unknown.

The input for sequencing was PBMCs, taken after 36 months of ibrutinib treatment. This TCR came from a human donor with chronic lymphocytic leukemia. This chain joins TRBV5-4 and TRBJ1-3, with D maybe TRBD1 (5 bases). The CDR3 region has the DNA TGTGCCAGCAGCTTACGGTCAGGGAACGGAAACACCATATATTTT. It codes for CASSLRSGNGNTIYF. Full variable domain (rest looked up from reference TRBV5-4 and TRBJ1-3): ETGVTQSPTHLIKTRGQQVTLRCSSQSGHNTVSWYQQALGQGPQFIFQYYREEENGRGNFPPRFSGLQFPNYSSELNVNALELDDSALYLCASSLRSGNGNTIYFGEGSWLTVV.